These T cell receptor beta chains were read from a single sample in a study of shared clonotypes between healthy human individuals. TCRdb's copy holds only in-frame clones and misses some; the assay was immunoSEQ multiplex PCR. This table holds about 2.4 million clones, more than 80% found once. The material sequenced was naive CD4+ T cells sorted from blood. These receptor sequences come from a man younger than 30 in good health. The CDR3 runs from the conserved cysteine through the conserved F or W. The D gene is left open where the match is weak. Size is omitted from some rows. Given values are once, few, many or a class for expanded clones.

V gene: TRBV6-1; J gene: TRBJ1-5; D gene: TRBD1; clone size: -; CDR3 DNA: TGTGCCAGCAGTCATCAGACAGGGGCGAATCAGCCCCAGCATTTT; CDR3 protein: CASSHQTGANQPQHF
V gene: TRBV7-2; J gene: TRBJ2-7; D gene: TRBD2; clone size: -; CDR3 DNA: TGTGCCAGCAGCAGGACTAGCGGTAGCTCCTACGAGCAGTACTTC; CDR3 protein: CASSRTSGSSYEQYF
V gene: TRBV2; J gene: TRBJ2-2; D gene: -; clone size: -; CDR3 DNA: TGTGCCAGCAGTTTACACCCCTCCCAGGTCGGGGAGCTGTTTTTT; CDR3 protein: CASSLHPSQVGELFF
V gene: TRBV2; J gene: TRBJ1-6; D gene: -; clone size: -; CDR3 DNA: TGTGCCAGCAGTGAATTTAGGAAACTGGATTCACCCCTCCACTTT; CDR3 protein: CASSEFRKLDSPLHF
V gene: TRBV5-4; J gene: TRBJ1-2; D gene: TRBD1; clone size: once; CDR3 DNA: TGTGCCAGCAGCAGGGACAGCTATGGCTACACCTTC; CDR3 protein: CASSRDSYGYTF
V gene: TRBV2; J gene: TRBJ2-5; D gene: -; clone size: -; CDR3 DNA: TGTGCCAGCAGCCCCTTACAGGGAGTAGTTGGAGAGACCCAGTACTTC; CDR3 protein: CASSPLQGVVGETQYF
V gene: TRBV30; J gene: TRBJ2-3; D gene: -; clone size: once; CDR3 DNA: TGTGCCTGGAGTGTGTCAGATCTGGCAGATACGCAGTATTTT; CDR3 protein: CAWSVSDLADTQYF
V gene: TRBV6-1; J gene: TRBJ1-5; D gene: -; clone size: few; CDR3 DNA: TGTGCCAGCAGTGAAGTCATGCGTCAGCCCCAGCATTTT; CDR3 protein: CASSEVMRQPQHF
V gene: TRBV6-6; J gene: TRBJ2-2; D gene: -; clone size: -; CDR3 DNA: TGTGCCAGCAGTTACCTGGGCACCGGGGAGCTGTTTTTT; CDR3 protein: CASSYLGTGELFF
V gene: TRBV5-4; J gene: TRBJ2-3; D gene: -; clone size: -; CDR3 DNA: TGTGCCAGCAGCTTGGTGCCCGCAGATACGCAGTATTTT; CDR3 protein: CASSLVPADTQYF
V gene: TRBV19; J gene: TRBJ1-5; D gene: -; clone size: once; CDR3 DNA: TGTGCCAGTACCCTGGACAGCAATAGCAATCAGCCCCAGCATTTT; CDR3 protein: CASTLDSNSNQPQHF
V gene: TRBV19; J gene: TRBJ2-7; D gene: TRBD1; clone size: -; CDR3 DNA: TGTGCCAGTAGTATTGGCTTCTACTCGGGACAGGCGAACTACGAGCAGTACTTC; CDR3 protein: CASSIGFYSGQANYEQYF
V gene: TRBV11-2; J gene: TRBJ2-5; D gene: TRBD2; clone size: -; CDR3 DNA: TGTGCCAGCAGCCCCGGGACTAGCGGGGGGCGGGAGACCCAGTACTTC; CDR3 protein: CASSPGTSGGRETQYF
V gene: TRBV2; J gene: TRBJ1-2; D gene: -; clone size: once; CDR3 DNA: TGTGCCAGCGGCACGGTCTATGGCTACACCTTC; CDR3 protein: CASGTVYGYTF
V gene: TRBV2; J gene: TRBJ2-1; D gene: TRBD2; clone size: -; CDR3 DNA: TGTGCCAGCAGTGGACCGGGACTAGGTGGGGATGAGCAGTTCTTC; CDR3 protein: CASSGPGLGGDEQFF
V gene: TRBV20-1; J gene: TRBJ2-2; D gene: -; clone size: -; CDR3 DNA: TGCAGTGCTTCTCATGGGAGGGAGCTGTTTTTT; CDR3 protein: CSASHGRELFF
V gene: TRBV25-1; J gene: TRBJ1-4; D gene: -; clone size: -; CDR3 DNA: TGTGCCAGCGGGCCCCGGGGGCAAGATGAAAAACTGTTTTTT; CDR3 protein: CASGPRGQDEKLFF
V gene: TRBV6-5; J gene: TRBJ2-7; D gene: TRBD1; clone size: -; CDR3 DNA: TGTGCCAGCAGTTATATGAGGACAGGGGCCTACGAGCAGTACTTC; CDR3 protein: CASSYMRTGAYEQYF
V gene: TRBV6-5; J gene: TRBJ2-7; D gene: -; clone size: -; CDR3 DNA: TGTGCCAGCAGCTACGGCCTTCCCTACGAGCAGTACTTC; CDR3 protein: CASSYGLPYEQYF
V gene: TRBV11-1; J gene: TRBJ1-2; D gene: -; clone size: -; CDR3 DNA: TGTGCCAGCAGCTTAGACTTATCGGGCGACTTCTATGGCTACACCTTC; CDR3 protein: CASSLDLSGDFYGYTF
V gene: TRBV6-5; J gene: TRBJ2-3; D gene: -; clone size: -; CDR3 DNA: TGTGCCAGCAGCCGGAGGGTCTGGGATACGCAGTATTTT; CDR3 protein: CASSRRVWDTQYF
V gene: TRBV11-2; J gene: TRBJ1-1; D gene: TRBD1; clone size: -; CDR3 DNA: TGTGCCAGCAGCTTAGTGCGGTCACAGGGGGCGACGACTGAAGCTTTCTTT; CDR3 protein: CASSLVRSQGATTEAFF
V gene: TRBV18; J gene: TRBJ1-3; D gene: TRBD1; clone size: -; CDR3 DNA: TGTGCCAGCTCACCGGTTACAGGGGGCCGGGGACCCTCTGGAAACACCATATATTTT; CDR3 protein: CASSPVTGGRGPSGNTIYF
V gene: TRBV30; J gene: TRBJ1-2; D gene: TRBD1; clone size: -; CDR3 DNA: TGTGCCTGGAACTTCAGGGGGCTTGGCTACACCTTC; CDR3 protein: CAWNFRGLGYTF